These 3 T cell receptor beta chains were all obtained from the same sample, sequenced in a study of T-cell memory formation after mild COVID-19 (dated by TCRdb to the early 2020s). Receptors were amplified or captured by 5' RACE. The sequencer was an Illumina NovaSeq 6000. TCRdb redid the processing of the public reads, applying fastp at Q25 and MiXCR, and retained in-frame beta chains. Each entry merges the rows of one CDR3 protein and shows their most common DNA and genes. The sample has hundreds of thousands of distinct CDR3 sequences on record, roughly 15% of them singletons. Clones ranked in the top ten supply 22% of the sample. The sample was PBMCs or a T cell subset sorted from them (not recorded which). These receptors originate from a man aged 18 to 29 who had mild COVID-19 (a few samples of this study predate the infection). The sample titles of this study are shuffled in the database, so cell type and time point are left out; the donor was told from shared clones.

The rearrangement uses TRBV29-1 and TRBJ2-3; the match to TRBD2 covers 8 bases. Per germline, CDR1 SQVTM and CDR2 ANQGSEA. V lost 5 bases to trimming and J lost 5 bases; unmatched junction nucleotides: 9. The CDR3 is 14 residues long. CDR3 region: CSVRASGFLDTQYF. DNA of the CDR3: TGCAGCGTTCGGGCTAGCGGGTTCTTAGATACGCAGTATTTT.

The table lists this clonotype with many counts. The V gene is TRBV4-1, the J gene TRBJ1-1; D gene ambiguous. There are 13 residues in the CDR3. Germline V gives CDR1 MGHRA, CDR2 YSYEKL. Trimming took off 1 base at V and 4 bases at J, with 7 bases between the two ends. CDR3 in DNA: TGCGCCAGCAGCCAAGGCGGCCCCACTGAAGCTTTCTTT. The encoded protein is CASSQGGPTEAFF.

V usage is TRBV7-3 and J usage is TRBJ2-7; D is unclear. CDR1 is SGHTA, CDR2 FQGTGA, per germline. V lost 0 bases, J lost 4 bases, and 16 bases lay in between. This CDR3 is 16 amino acids long. In DNA, the CDR3 is TGTGCCAGCAGCTTAACTCCTCTGGGCCTAAGATACGAGCAGTACGTC. It translates to CASSLTPLGLRYEQYV.